These 23 T cell receptor beta chains came from one sample sequenced in a study of T cell repertoires in cytomegalovirus infection. Their antigens are not known. TCRdb ran MiXCR on the reads and lists one entry per CDR3 protein. The sample consists of some 350,000 distinct CDR3 sequences, 25% to 30% of them appearing once. The source was cultured PBMCs, collected from culture after CMV antigen stimulation. The receptor source for this set is a human donor in good health (CMV status not recorded). Some clones in this sample may be carry-over from other donors' samples.

This sequence joins TRBV7-9 and TRBJ1-6; unclear D gene. Looked up from germline, CDR1 is SEHNR and CDR2 is FQNEAQ (reference sequence). The V gene lost 5 bases and the J gene lost 10 bases, with 12 bases spanning the gap. The CDR3 is 13 amino acids. The CDR3 here is CASSPGFRSPLHF. In nucleotides, the CDR3 is TGTGCCAGCAGCCCAGGATTCAGATCACCCCTCCACTTT. Based on the CDR3 plus reference TRBV7-9 and TRBJ1-6, the full variable domain is DTGVSQNPRHKITKRGQNVTFRCDPISEHNRLYWYRQTLGQGPEFLTYFQNEAQLEKSRLLSDRFSAERPKGSFSTLEIQRTEQGDSAMYLCASSPGFRSPLHFGNGTRLTVT.

The chain couples TRBV20-1 to TRBJ2-3; 9 bases line up with TRBD2. The CDR3 loop spans 15 amino acids. Trimming took 7 bases from V and 1 from J; bases not matched to a gene: 9. CDR1 DFQATT and CDR2 SNEGSKA come from the germline V gene (reference sequence). The CDR3 region is CSVPSAGGGTDTQYF. The CDR3 DNA sequence: TGCAGTGTACCCTCGGCGGGGGGGGGCACAGATACGCAGTATTTT.

The chain employs TRBV2 and TRBJ1-3; D remains unclear. CDR3 size: 16 residues. V lost 3 bases, J lost 4 bases, and 16 bases lay in between. CDR1 and CDR2 from the germline V gene are SNHLY and FYNNEI. The CDR3 sequence is CASSENSGRMGNTIYF. The CDR3, as DNA: TGTGCCAGCAGTGAGAATAGCGGGCGGATGGGAAACACCATATATTTT.

This clonotype was seen ten or more times. V is TRBV7-6 and J is TRBJ2-5; no reliable D call. The CDR3 sequence is 16 residues long. V shed 1 base and J shed 2 bases, with 14 bases lying between them. Germline V gives CDR1 SGHVS, CDR2 FNYEAQ. The CDR3 is CASSLGAAKGQETQYF. As DNA, the CDR3 is TGTGCCAGCAGCTTAGGAGCAGCTAAAGGACAAGAGACCCAGTACTTC.

The chain carries TRBV4-2 and TRBJ2-5, with 7 bases matching TRBD2. Germline V gene lookup returns CDR1 LGHNA and CDR2 YNFKEQ. Trimming removed 0 bases from V and 4 bases from J; junction bases left unmatched: 14. This CDR3 is built from 18 residues. CDR3 amino acids: CASSQEGTKGRAGETQYF. The CDR3 DNA sequence: TGTGCCAGCAGCCAAGAGGGAACAAAAGGGAGGGCCGGAGAGACCCAGTACTTC.

The table lists this clonotype with a few counts. The CDR3 DNA follows: TGTGCCAGCAGCTTAGCCCTCCGGGACTACGAGCAGTACTTC. Amino acid sequence: CASSLALRDYEQYF. The V gene is TRBV7-9, the J gene TRBJ2-7, with a tentative D call TRBD2 (5 bases). The CDR3 has 14 residues. Trimming removed 0 bases from V and 3 bases from J, with 9 bases in between. Germline loops: CDR1 SEHNR, CDR2 FQNEAQ (reference sequence). Using reference TRBV7-9 and TRBJ2-7 for the parts outside the CDR3, the full variable domain is DTGVSQNPRHKITKRGQNVTFRCDPISEHNRLYWYRQTLGQGPEFLTYFQNEAQLEKSRLLSDRFSAERPKGSFSTLEIQRTEQGDSAMYLCASSLALRDYEQYFGPGTRLTVT.

This clonotype occurred a few times. The J gene is TRBJ1-2, the V gene TRBV7-2; maybe TRBD1 (5 bases). The CDR3 sequence is 16 residues long. Germline assignment: CDR1 SGHTA and CDR2 FQGNSA. Trimming cost V 2 bases and J 7 bases, with 20 bases left between them. Here the CDR3 DNA reads TGTGCCAGCAGCTTAAGTGTGGGCGGCAGGGCCCTTGGCTACACCTTC. It specifies CASSLSVGGRALGYTF.

This clonotype has only one observation. The chain combines TRBV19 with TRBJ2-5; 8 nucleotides align to TRBD2. V was pared by 3 bases and J by 3 bases, with 9 bases of the junction left unmatched. There are 16 residues in the CDR3. Germline CDR1 and CDR2: LNHDA and SQIVND (reference sequence). In DNA form, the CDR3 reads TGTGCCAGTAGTATTAGTAATCCGGGAGGGAAAGAGACCCAGTACTTC. Amino acid sequence: CASSISNPGGKETQYF.

This clonotype was counted only a few times. The chain employs TRBV30 and TRBJ1-2; weak D call: TRBD1 (5 bases). The V and J ends lost 8 bases and 5 bases respectively, with 24 bases between them. Germline V CDR1 and CDR2: GTSNPN, SVGIG (reference sequence). The CDR3 totals 15 residues. The chain's CDR3 is CAQFRRQLTNYGYTF. The CDR3 nucleotides are TGTGCCCAATTCCGTCGACAGCTCACGAATTATGGCTACACCTTC.

The CDR3 DNA reads as TGTGCCAGCAGCGGACAGGAGAACACCGGGGAGCTGTTTTTT. Protein: CASSGQENTGELFF. The rearrangement joins TRBV5-4 to TRBJ2-2; 7 nucleotides line up with TRBD1. V lost 4 bases, J lost 1 base, and 1 base stayed unmatched. The CDR3 is 14 residues long. Germline-derived CDR1 and CDR2 are SGHNT and YYREEE (reference sequence).

V gene TRBV18 combines with J gene TRBJ2-1, with 9 positions matching TRBD2. The CDR3 sequence is 15 residues long. From germline, CDR1 is KGHSH and CDR2 LQKENI. With V trimmed by 8 bases and J by 4 bases, 9 bases remained unmatched. This chain's CDR3 is CASQGLASPYNEQFF. In DNA, the CDR3 is TGTGCCAGCCAGGGACTAGCCTCACCTTACAATGAGCAGTTCTTC.

This chain links TRBV6-5 with TRBJ2-7; D may be TRBD1 (6 bases). Germline V lookup: CDR1 MNHEY, CDR2 SVGAGI. V dropped 0 bases and J dropped 2 bases, with 20 bases sitting between them. The length of the CDR3 is 18 residues. The CDR3 DNA sequence: TGTGCCAGCAGTTACTCTGGGCTTAGTACAGGGCGGACCTACGAGCAGTACTTC. Protein product: CASSYSGLSTGRTYEQYF.

The V gene is TRBV5-6, the J gene TRBJ1-2; TRBD1 is a possible D gene (6 bases). The CDR3 spans 14 residues. Per germline, CDR1 SGHDT and CDR2 YYEEEE. The V end was cut by 7 bases, the J end by 3 bases, with 16 bases between. CDR3 region: CASADSRGHYGYTF. CDR3 nucleotides: TGTGCCAGCGCGGACAGCCGAGGACACTATGGCTACACCTTC.

V is TRBV5-6 and J is TRBJ1-2; D not resolved. The CDR3 loop spans 12 amino acids. Germline V gives CDR1 SGHDT, CDR2 YYEEEE. With 1 base removed from V and 6 bases from J, the gap between germline ends came to 7 bases. CDR3: CASSLRVDGYTF. Written as DNA, the CDR3 is TGTGCCAGCAGCTTGAGGGTCGATGGCTACACCTTC.

The chain has TRBV7-6 and TRBJ2-3; 7 bases line up with TRBD2. Germline lookup yields CDR1 SGHVS and CDR2 FNYEAQ. The CDR3 consists of 16 residues. V dropped 4 bases and J dropped 2; count of bases not matched to a gene: 9. For the CDR3, the DNA is TGTGCCAGCAGCTACCCGCGGGGAGGGCTCACAGATACGCAGTATTTT. Its protein product is CASSYPRGGLTDTQYF.

V gene TRBV27 combines with J gene TRBJ2-1; 9 bases fit TRBD2. In germline, CDR1 is MNHEY, CDR2 SMNVEV (reference sequence). V dropped 7 bases and J dropped 4; count of bases not matched to a gene: 11. The CDR3 extends over 16 amino acids. The CDR3 loop reads CASTDGAGGRYNEQFF. DNA for the CDR3: TGTGCCAGCACCGACGGGGCGGGAGGGAGGTACAATGAGCAGTTCTTC.

The chain joins TRBV5-1 to TRBJ2-5; D is perhaps TRBD1 or TRBD2 (7 bases each). V was shortened by 4 bases and J by 4 bases, with 17 bases between the two germline ends. The CDR3 contains 15 residues. Germline lookup yields CDR1 SGHRS and CDR2 YFSETQ. CDR3 nucleotide sequence: TGCGCCAGCAGCGGCCAGGGGGGGGTTGGAGAGACCCAGTACTTC. This translates into CASSGQGGVGETQYF. Drawing the rest from reference TRBV5-1 and TRBJ2-5, the complete variable domain is KAGVTQTPRYLIKTRGQQVTLSCSPISGHRSVSWYQQTPGQGLQFLFEYFSETQRNKGNFPGRFSGRQFSNSRSEMNVSTLELGDSALYLCASSGQGGVGETQYFGPGTRLLVL.

The rearrangement links TRBV7-8 to TRBJ1-6; weak D call: TRBD1 (5 bases). This CDR3 is built from 14 residues. Germline CDR1 reads SGHVS; CDR2 reads FQNEAQ. The V end lost 5 bases, the J end lost 11 bases, and 16 bases lay between the germline ends. The CDR3: CASSTGPSMPPLHF. The CDR3 coding sequence is TGTGCCAGCAGCACGGGACCGAGTATGCCACCCCTCCACTTT.

The chain joins TRBV6-1 to TRBJ2-6, with unresolved D. The CDR3 has 14 amino acids. Germline CDR1 is MNHNS and CDR2 is SASEGT. Trimming removed 4 bases from V and 2 bases from J, with 6 bases in between. As DNA, the CDR3 is TGTGCCAGCAGTGCTACGACTGGGGCCAACGTCCTGACTTTC. Protein: CASSATTGANVLTF.

Comment on this clonotype: This may be a read error: a much more frequent sequence differs by one nucleotide. V and J are TRBV28 and TRBJ1-5, with D maybe TRBD1 (5 bases). Germline V gene data show CDR1 as MDHEN and CDR2 as SYDVKM. This CDR3 is 16 amino acids long. The V gene lost 11 bases and the J gene lost 1 base, with 21 bases spanning the gap. CDR3 nucleotides: TGTGCCGGACGAGGGGTGAGGTCGGGAAGCAATCAGCCCCAGCATTTT. Protein sequence: CAGRGVRSGSNQPQHF.

This clonotype was seen a few times. CDR3 region: CASTEAGGETQYF. In DNA, the CDR3 is TGTGCCAGCACCGAAGCAGGGGGGGAGACCCAGTACTTC. V is TRBV6-1 and J is TRBJ2-5, with a weak D call TRBD1 (7 bases). CDR1 MNHNS and CDR2 SASEGT come from the germline V gene. V was pared by 7 bases and J by 5 bases, with 14 bases between. The CDR3 runs 13 residues.

Only a few counts were recorded for this clonotype. The chain joins TRBV7-3 to TRBJ2-3, with D perhaps TRBD1 (6 bases). Germline V gives CDR1 SGHTA, CDR2 FQGTGA. V gave up 5 bases and J gave up 4 bases, with 19 bases separating them. This CDR3 comprises 16 residues. The CDR3 coding sequence is TGTGCCAGCAGCCCCGCAGGGGCCTCTGGGGCAGATACGCAGTATTTT. Amino acids: CASSPAGASGADTQYF.

The chain recombines TRBV12-3 or TRBV12-4 with TRBJ2-1; D is unresolved. Trimming left V 1 base short and J 10 bases short, with 2 bases between. The CDR3 has 10 amino acids. The CDR3: CASSLEEQFF. The CDR3 bases are TGTGCCAGCAGTTTAGAAGAGCAGTTCTTC.